Listed below are T cell receptor beta chains from one sample, sequenced in a study of CD4 T cells in relation to SARS-CoV-2 and coronaviruses. The antigens these receptors bind are not known. Sequenced by immunoSEQ multiplex PCR; TCRdb stores in-frame clones only, minus some. The table has around 25,000 clones, around 73% seen once. Material for sequencing was CD4+ T cells from PBMCs, cultured in vitro. Receptor source: a human donor in good health. The CDR3 runs from the conserved cysteine through the conserved F or W. A D gene is named only where the DNA matches it firmly. Size is stated for part of the rows, as once, few or many counts, or as a class when the clone is expanded.

v_gene	d_gene	abundance	j_gene	CDR3aa	CDR3nt
TRBV5-1	NA	NA	TRBJ2-7	CASSLVTDAYEQYF	TGCGCCAGCAGCTTGGTTACAGATGCCTACGAGCAGTACTTC
TRBV9	NA	NA	TRBJ2-6	CASSGPQGSGANVLTF	TGTGCCAGCAGCGGCCCCCAGGGGTCTGGGGCCAACGTCCTGACTTTC
TRBV6-2/TRBV6-3	TRBD1	few	TRBJ1-1	CASSNRTGGRGTEAFF	TGTGCCAGCAGTAATCGGACAGGGGGCAGGGGCACTGAAGCTTTCTTT
TRBV3-1/TRBV3-2	NA	NA	TRBJ2-3	CASSQDLGPRADTQYF	TGTGCCAGCAGCCAAGATCTGGGGCCGCGGGCAGATACGCAGTATTTT
TRBV2	NA	NA	TRBJ1-4	CASRYMQGLNEKLFF	TGTGCCAGCAGGTACATGCAGGGGTTGAATGAAAAACTGTTTTTT
TRBV18	NA	NA	TRBJ1-4	CASSPGADEKLFF	TGTGCCAGCTCACCAGGGGCCGATGAAAAACTGTTTTTT
TRBV30	NA	NA	TRBJ2-7	CAWRKGPAAEQYF	TGTGCCTGGCGGAAGGGGCCCGCGGCCGAGCAGTACTTC
TRBV12-3/TRBV12-4	TRBD1	large	TRBJ2-7	CASSRQGNEQYF	TGTGCCAGCAGTAGACAGGGTAACGAGCAGTACTTC
TRBV25-1	TRBD1	NA	TRBJ2-3	CASSVRDRVRDTQYF	TGTGCCAGCAGTGTCCGGGACAGAGTCAGGGATACGCAGTATTTT
TRBV2	NA	NA	TRBJ2-3	CASSEATNTQYF	TGTGCCAGCAGTGAAGCAACGAATACGCAGTATTTT
TRBV25-1	TRBD1	NA	TRBJ1-4	CASWGQGKGKLFF	TGTGCCAGCTGGGGACAGGGGAAAGGAAAACTGTTTTTT
TRBV7-9	TRBD1	NA	TRBJ1-1	CASSFDRGQSSTEAFF	TGTGCCAGCAGTTTTGACAGGGGGCAATCGAGCACTGAAGCTTTCTTT
TRBV28	NA	NA	TRBJ1-6	CAFGQGSSPLHF	TGTGCCTTTGGGCAGGGGAGTTCACCCCTCCACTTT
TRBV7-2	NA	NA	TRBJ2-7	CASSPSYLTISYEQYF	TGTGCCAGCAGCCCGTCATACCTTACTATCTCCTACGAGCAGTACTTC
TRBV7-7	TRBD2	few	TRBJ2-1	CASSLSSGGAGEQFF	TGTGCCAGCAGCTTGAGTAGCGGGGGGGCAGGTGAGCAGTTCTTC
TRBV6-2/TRBV6-3	TRBD2	NA	TRBJ2-3	CASSQTSGRRDTQYF	TGTGCCAGCAGTCAAACTAGCGGGAGGAGAGATACGCAGTATTTT
TRBV12-3/TRBV12-4	NA	NA	TRBJ2-2	CASTDLNTGELFF	TGTGCCAGCACCGATCTGAACACCGGGGAGCTGTTTTTT
TRBV7-8	NA	few	TRBJ2-7	CASSPTLTAVYEQYF	TGTGCCAGCAGCCCAACATTAACAGCGGTCTACGAGCAGTACTTC
TRBV5-1	NA	NA	TRBJ2-5	CASSFLSGSETQYF	TGCGCCAGCAGCTTCCTCTCAGGGTCTGAGACCCAGTACTTC
TRBV5-5	TRBD1	once	TRBJ1-2	CASSLGGGGDGYTF	TGTGCCAGCAGCTTGGGAGGGGGCGGCGATGGCTACACCTTC
TRBV7-3	NA	once	TRBJ2-1	CASSASGQNYNEQFF	TGTGCCAGCAGCGCGAGCGGACAGAACTACAATGAGCAGTTCTTC
TRBV2	NA	NA	TRBJ2-5	CASSEPETQYF	TGTGCCAGCAGTGAACCGGAGACCCAGTACTTC
TRBV27	TRBD2	NA	TRBJ2-1	CASSEDTVSGRAREQFF	TGTGCCAGCAGCGAAGACACCGTTAGCGGGAGGGCGAGGGAGCAGTTCTTC
TRBV5-1	TRBD1	NA	TRBJ2-5	CASSGDRGETQYF	TGCGCCAGCAGCGGGGACAGGGGCGAGACCCAGTACTTC
TRBV4-3	TRBD2	NA	TRBJ2-3	CASSQGIRWREESTDTQYF	TGCGCCAGCAGCCAAGGGATTCGTTGGCGGGAGGAGAGCACAGATACGCAGTATTTT
TRBV5-1	TRBD1	NA	TRBJ2-7	CASSLGQGAAYEQYF	TGCGCCAGCAGCTTGGGGCAGGGGGCGGCCTACGAGCAGTACTTC
TRBV11-2	NA	NA	TRBJ1-2	CASSLGRGSNYGYTF	TGTGCCAGCAGCTTAGGGCGGGGGAGTAACTATGGCTACACCTTC
TRBV6-6	NA	NA	TRBJ1-3	CASSPPPAGLSGNTIYF	TGTGCCAGCAGTCCACCCCCGGCCGGCCTCTCTGGAAACACCATATATTTT